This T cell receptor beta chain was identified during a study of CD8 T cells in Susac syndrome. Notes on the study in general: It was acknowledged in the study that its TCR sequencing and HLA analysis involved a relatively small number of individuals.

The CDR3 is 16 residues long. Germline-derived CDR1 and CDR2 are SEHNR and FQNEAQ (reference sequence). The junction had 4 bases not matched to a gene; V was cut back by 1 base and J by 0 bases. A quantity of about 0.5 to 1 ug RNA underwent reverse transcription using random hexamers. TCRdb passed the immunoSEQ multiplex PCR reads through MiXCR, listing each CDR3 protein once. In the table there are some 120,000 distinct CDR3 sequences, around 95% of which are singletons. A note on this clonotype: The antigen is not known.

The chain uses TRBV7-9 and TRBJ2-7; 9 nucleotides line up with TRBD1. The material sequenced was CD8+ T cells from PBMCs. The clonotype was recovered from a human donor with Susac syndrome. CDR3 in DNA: TGTGCCAGCAGCTTAGTTGAGGGACAGGGCTCCTACGAGCAGTACTTC. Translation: CASSLVEGQGSYEQYF.